This TCR beta chain is drawn from a study of T cell responses to AZD1222 COVID-19 vaccine. Study-wide results and caveats: Spike-specific TCR breadth and depth went up after people got two AZD1222 doses. Samples come after the peak T cell response, not at day 14.

Some clones are missing from TCRdb's copy, which holds only in-frame ones; the method was immunoSEQ multiplex PCR. The repertoire has 150,000 or so clones, about 90% of them found once; the top ten carry about 3%. V lost 7 bases and J lost 1, with 16 bases in between. Germline CDR1 reads LNHDA; CDR2 reads SQIVND (reference sequence). The length of the CDR3 is 15 residues. A word on this clone: Its antigen is not known.

The sample was peripheral blood, taken on day 0 of MenACWY control vaccination. The TCR originated in an adult in good health. The chain couples TRBV19 to TRBJ1-1; TRBD1 might be the D (5 bases). CDR3 sequence reads: CASIPERGRNTEAFF. CDR3 in DNA: TGTGCCAGTATCCCGGAGAGGGGTAGGAACACTGAAGCTTTCTTT.